Below, 21 T cell receptor beta chains from the same sample are listed, as sequenced in a study of shared clonotypes between healthy human individuals. Generated by immunoSEQ multiplex PCR, the TCRdb table keeps only in-frame clones and is missing some. This sample has a few million clones, with roughly 92% found just once. Sequencing input: naive CD4+ T cells sorted from blood. Noted subset: CD45RA+ positively selected. The origin of the receptors is a man between 18 and 35 years old in good health.

V is TRBV15 and J is TRBJ2-5; D remains ambiguous. The germline CDR1 and CDR2 sequences are LNHNV and YYDKDF (reference sequence). V lost 0 bases to trimming and J lost 3 bases, with 11 bases between them. CDR3 length equals 15 residues. The CDR3 sequence is CATSRDRRREETQYF. The CDR3 DNA reads TGTGCCACCAGCAGAGACAGAAGAAGGGAAGAGACCCAGTACTTC.

The chain has TRBV27 and TRBJ1-1; D unresolved. The V end was cut by 6 bases, the J end by 1 base, with 9 bases between. In germline, CDR1 is MNHEY, CDR2 SMNVEV (reference sequence). The CDR3 runs 13 residues. CDR3 residues: CASSYTWNTEAFF. In DNA form, the CDR3 reads TGTGCCAGCAGCTATACCTGGAACACTGAAGCTTTCTTT.

V is TRBV5-4 and J is TRBJ2-7; TRBD1 matches 7 bases. The V gene's germline CDR1 is SGHNT and CDR2 YYREEE (reference sequence). CDR3 length: 13 residues. The ends lost 4 bases at V and 5 bases at J; junction bases unmatched: 6. CDR3 nucleotide sequence: TGTGCCAGCAGCATTCAGGGGGTTAACGAGCAGTACTTC. It is translated as CASSIQGVNEQYF.

Regarding this clone: The sample contains more than one DNA sequence encoding this CDR3. The rearrangement uses TRBV19 and TRBJ1-6, with TRBD1 matching over 8 bases. Germline assignment: CDR1 LNHDA and CDR2 SQIVND (reference sequence). Unmatched junction bases numbered 6, after V lost 7 bases and J lost 4 bases. This CDR3 spans 15 amino acids. Here the CDR3 DNA reads TGTGCCAGTAAAAGGGACAGGTCTTATAATTCACCCCTCCACTTT. Residues: CASKRDRSYNSPLHF.

The chain combines TRBV5-1 with TRBJ2-2, with 7 bases identical to TRBD1. Germline V CDR1 and CDR2: SGHRS, YFSETQ. V lost 4 bases to trimming and J lost 2 bases; unmatched junction nucleotides: 5. This CDR3 comprises 15 residues. CDR3: CASSVDRVNTGELFF. CDR3 bases: TGCGCCAGCAGCGTCGACAGGGTTAACACCGGGGAGCTGTTTTTT.

The J gene is TRBJ2-1, the V gene TRBV21-1; the tabulated D call, TRBD1, remains unverified against the DNA. TRBV21-1 corresponds to a pseudogene. The CDR3 runs 17 residues. CDR3 nucleotides: TGTGCCAGCAGCGAAAAACCAGGGCCTGGCTTTACAGATGAGCAGTTCTTC. Its protein product is CASSEKPGPGFTDEQFF.

The CDR3 loop reads CASSEGQGYTDTQYF. Here the CDR3 DNA reads TGTGCCAGCAGTGAAGGACAGGGTTACACAGATACGCAGTATTTT. V and J are TRBV27 and TRBJ2-3; TRBD1 agrees at 8 bases. Trimming removed 5 bases from V and 2 bases from J; junction bases left unmatched: 6. From germline, CDR1 is MNHEY and CDR2 SMNVEV (reference sequence). This CDR3 has 15 residues.

J is TRBJ1-5 and V is TRBV9, with 7 bases aligning to TRBD1. The CDR3 sequence is 15 residues long. V shed 4 bases and J 0 bases; nucleotides not matched to a gene: 4. Germline V CDR1 and CDR2: SGDLS, YYNGEE. This CDR3 is CASSPTGVSNQPQHF. The CDR3 DNA reads as TGTGCCAGCAGCCCAACAGGGGTTAGCAATCAGCCCCAGCATTTT.

A note on this clone: Different DNA sequences within this sample yield the same CDR3. V usage is TRBV7-9 and J usage is TRBJ2-7; no clear D gene. The CDR3 spans 12 residues. Trimming took off 2 bases at V and 3 bases at J, with 5 bases between the two ends. Germline V gene data show CDR1 as SEHNR and CDR2 as FQNEAQ (reference sequence). In DNA form, the CDR3 reads TGTGCCAGCAGCTTACAGGTCTACGAGCAGTACTTC. Translation gives CASSLQVYEQYF. Using reference TRBV7-9 and TRBJ2-7 for the parts outside the CDR3, the full variable domain is DTGVSQNPRHKITKRGQNVTFRCDPISEHNRLYWYRQTLGQGPEFLTYFQNEAQLEKSRLLSDRFSAERPKGSFSTLEIQRTEQGDSAMYLCASSLQVYEQYFGPGTRLTVT.

Here the CDR3 reads CASSVGAGYQETQYF. In DNA form, the CDR3 reads TGTGCCAGCAGCGTAGGTGCTGGGTACCAAGAGACCCAGTACTTC. The chain links TRBV9 to TRBJ2-5; D gene uncertain. Per the germline V gene, CDR1 is SGDLS and CDR2 is YYNGEE. V shed 0 bases and J shed 0 bases, with 9 bases lying between them. This CDR3 is 15 amino acids long.

The chain links TRBV7-9 to TRBJ1-2; D is undetermined. This CDR3 region has 15 residues. Germline loops: CDR1 SEHNR, CDR2 FQNEAQ (reference sequence). Deletions cut 1 base from V and 0 bases from J, with 9 bases between. The CDR3 bases are TGTGCCAGCAGCTTAGAGCGGGCACCTAACTATGGCTACACCTTC. Translating it yields CASSLERAPNYGYTF.

Notes on this clone: In the same sample, other DNA sequences code for this CDR3. The chain couples TRBV29-1 to TRBJ1-5; 7 nucleotides match TRBD1. The V gene end was trimmed by 6 bases and the J gene end by 2 bases; junction bases not matched to a gene: 1. The CDR3 runs to 12 residues. Per germline, CDR1 SQVTM and CDR2 ANQGSEA. CDR3 DNA sequence: TGCAGCGTAGGACAGGGCAATCAGCCCCAGCATTTT. The encoded protein is CSVGQGNQPQHF.

The chain joins TRBV6-5 to TRBJ1-6; 9 bases map to TRBD1. The trim removed 6 bases at V and 9 bases at J, leaving 9 bases unmatched. Germline V gene lookup returns CDR1 MNHEY and CDR2 SVGAGI. The CDR3 has 15 amino acids. The CDR3 nucleotides read TGTGCCAGCAGCGAATGGGACAGGGAGACTTCACCCCTCCACTTT. Protein sequence: CASSEWDRETSPLHF.

The chain uses TRBV7-9 and TRBJ2-7; the match to TRBD2 covers 8 bases. CDR3 length: 15 residues. The J segment lost 0 bases and the V segment lost 5 bases, leaving 6 bases of the junction unmatched. CDR1 is SEHNR, CDR2 FQNEAQ, per germline (reference sequence). CDR3 DNA sequence: TGTGCCAGCAGCCGAACCGGGACTAGCTCCTACGAGCAGTACTTC. Translation: CASSRTGTSSYEQYF.

The chain couples TRBV4-2 to TRBJ2-5; TRBD2 agrees at 8 bases. This CDR3 contains 15 residues. V gave up 0 bases and J gave up 5 bases; unmatched junction bases: 5. Germline CDR1 and CDR2: LGHNA and YNFKEQ. The CDR3 region is CASSQEAGGLETQYF. The CDR3 DNA follows: TGTGCCAGCAGCCAAGAGGCGGGGGGCCTGGAGACCCAGTACTTC.

The rearrangement links TRBV28 to TRBJ1-2, with 7 bases aligning to TRBD1. Germline CDR1 and CDR2: MDHEN and SYDVKM. Unmatched junction bases numbered 8, after V lost 5 bases and J lost 2 bases. The CDR3 runs to 15 residues. CDR3 region: CASSLPPGQNYGYTF. DNA for the CDR3: TGTGCCAGCAGTCTACCCCCGGGACAGAACTATGGCTACACCTTC.

The J gene is TRBJ1-2, the V gene TRBV5-1; 9 bases match TRBD1. Germline V gives CDR1 SGHRS, CDR2 YFSETQ. The CDR3 sequence is 15 residues long. Trimming took 4 bases from V and 5 from J; bases not matched to a gene: 9. Here the CDR3 reads CASSTGQGEIYGYTF. In DNA, the CDR3 is TGCGCCAGCAGCACGGGACAGGGAGAGATTTATGGCTACACCTTC.

Of note for this clone: Other nucleotide sequences in the sample specify the same CDR3. This chain uses TRBV5-1 with TRBJ1-5; 7 positions agree with TRBD1. The germline gives CDR1 SGHRS, CDR2 YFSETQ. The CDR3 extends over 15 amino acids. Trimming took 4 bases from V and 4 from J; bases not matched to a gene: 8. CDR3 DNA sequence: TGCGCCAGCAGCACCGATGGACAGGAAAATCAGCCCCAGCATTTT. Encoded protein: CASSTDGQENQPQHF. The variable domain in full, completed from reference TRBV5-1 and TRBJ1-5, reads KAGVTQTPRYLIKTRGQQVTLSCSPISGHRSVSWYQQTPGQGLQFLFEYFSETQRNKGNFPGRFSGRQFSNSRSEMNVSTLELGDSALYLCASSTDGQENQPQHFGDGTRLSIL.

This rearrangement joins TRBV27 to TRBJ2-1, with 7 nucleotides matching TRBD1. The germline V gene encodes CDR1 MNHEY and CDR2 SMNVEV (reference sequence). The V and J ends lost 7 bases and 4 bases, in that order; junction bases with no gene match: 10. The CDR3 is 15 residues long. The CDR3 protein is CASTLIGGSYNEQFF. The CDR3 region has the DNA TGTGCCAGCACCCTAATAGGGGGCTCTTACAATGAGCAGTTCTTC.

This clone was observed once. This sample also contains other DNA sequences that code for the same CDR3. As DNA, the CDR3 is TGTGCCATCAGTGAGTCCGGAGGATTCTACAATGAGCAGTTCTTC. Translation gives CAISESGGFYNEQFF. The J gene is TRBJ2-1, the V gene TRBV10-3; D may be TRBD2 (5 bases). Germline CDR1 reads ENHRY; CDR2 reads SYGVKD. The V gene lost 0 bases and the J gene lost 3 bases, with 9 bases spanning the gap. The CDR3 runs 15 residues.

The CDR3 DNA sequence: TGCGCCAGCAGATCCCAGCCCACAGATACGCAGTATTTT. As protein: CASRSQPTDTQYF. V is TRBV5-1 and J is TRBJ2-3; D unclear. This CDR3 is built from 13 residues. V was cut by 5 bases and J by 2 bases, with 9 bases left in between. Germline lookup yields CDR1 SGHRS and CDR2 YFSETQ.